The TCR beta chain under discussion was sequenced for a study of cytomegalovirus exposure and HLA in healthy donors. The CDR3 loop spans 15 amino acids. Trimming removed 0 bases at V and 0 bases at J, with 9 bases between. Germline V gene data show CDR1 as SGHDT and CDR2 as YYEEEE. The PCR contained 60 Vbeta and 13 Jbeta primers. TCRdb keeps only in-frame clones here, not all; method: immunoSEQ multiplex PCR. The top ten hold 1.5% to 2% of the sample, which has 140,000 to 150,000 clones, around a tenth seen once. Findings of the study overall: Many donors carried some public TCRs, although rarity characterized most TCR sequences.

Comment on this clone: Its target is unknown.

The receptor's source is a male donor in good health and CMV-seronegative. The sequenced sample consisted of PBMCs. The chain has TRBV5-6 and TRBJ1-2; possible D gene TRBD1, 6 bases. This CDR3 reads CASSLGTDTNYGYTF. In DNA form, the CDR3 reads TGTGCCAGCAGCTTGGGGACAGATACTAACTATGGCTACACCTTC.